Shown below are 29 T cell receptor beta chains from a single sample sequenced in a study of beta chain features in type 1 diabetes. Expressed TCRB transcripts were sequenced, since all the RNA that had been isolated was reverse transcribed. This table comes from immunoSEQ multiplex PCR, and its TCRdb copy is limited to in-frame clones, with some not included. The sample has 150,000 to 180,000 clones, over 8.5% seen once. The sample taken for sequencing was central memory CD4+ T cells from blood. The receptors stem from a young man in good health.

This clone showed up just a few times. This chain joins TRBV5-4 and TRBJ2-6; TRBD1 is a possible D gene (6 bases). Trimming removed 3 bases at V and 2 bases at J, with 9 bases between. The CDR3 sequence is 15 residues long. The germline CDR1 and CDR2 sequences are SGHNT and YYREEE (reference sequence). The CDR3 DNA reads TGTGCCAGCAGCTCCAGGGGTCCTGGGGCCAACGTCCTGACTTTC. Protein sequence: CASSSRGPGANVLTF.

This clone was seen repeatedly, ten times or more. CDR3: CSSGGRDTDTQYF. Here the CDR3 DNA reads TGCAGCTCCGGCGGGAGGGACACAGATACGCAGTATTTT. V gene TRBV29-1 combines with J gene TRBJ2-3, with 9 bases fitting TRBD2. The V segment lost 8 bases and the J segment 2 bases; nucleotides outside the gene matches: 5. This CDR3 contains 13 residues. Germline assignment: CDR1 SQVTM and CDR2 ANQGSEA.

Only a few counts were recorded for this clone. The chain is built from TRBV2 and TRBJ2-5; D is unclear. CDR3 length equals 13 residues. The V end was cut by 1 base, the J end by 5 bases, with 8 bases between. Germline loops: CDR1 SNHLY, CDR2 FYNNEI. Written as DNA, the CDR3 is TGTGCCAGCAGTGAAGAGAATCGGGAGACCCAGTACTTC. Its protein is CASSEENRETQYF.

Concerning this clone itself: A much more abundant neighbour one base away suggests this may be a read error. The chain couples TRBV9 to TRBJ2-3, with TRBD1 matching over 9 bases. Germline CDR1 and CDR2: SGDLS and YYNGEE. The CDR3 totals 14 residues. With V trimmed by 4 bases and J by 1 base, 1 base remained unmatched. CDR3 sequence reads: CASSRDRGTDTQYF. The CDR3, as DNA: TGTGCCAGCAGCCGGGACAGGGGCACAGATACGCAGTATTTT. Filled out from reference TRBV9 and TRBJ2-3, the complete variable domain reads DSGVTQTPKHLITATGQRVTLRCSPRSGDLSVYWYQQSLDQGLQFLIQYYNGEERAKGNILERFSAQQFPDLHSELNLSSLELGDSALYFCASSRDRGTDTQYFGPGTRLTVL.

This clone came up a few times. The chain links TRBV4-2 to TRBJ2-7; no clear D gene. V was clipped by 1 base and J by 8 bases, with 12 bases between them. The CDR3 is 13 residues long. Germline V gives CDR1 LGHNA, CDR2 YNFKEQ. For the CDR3, the DNA is TGTGCCAGCAGCCAAGGGGCCTACGAGCAGCAGTACTTC. This encodes CASSQGAYEQQYF.

This clone was counted between two and nine times. The chain joins TRBV7-2 to TRBJ2-2, with D perhaps matching TRBD2 (5 bases). V was clipped by 5 bases and J by 4 bases, with 20 bases between them. The CDR3 runs 17 residues. Germline loops: CDR1 SGHTA, CDR2 FQGNSA. The CDR3 DNA reads as TGTGCCAGCAGCCCCCGAGGGATCTCAGCAGGCACCGGGGAGCTGTTTTTT. The encoded protein is CASSPRGISAGTGELFF.

A few counts support this clone. The chain links TRBV6-6 to TRBJ1-5, with TRBD1 matching over 9 bases. V trimming: 0 bases; J trimming: 3 bases; junction bases outside the gene matches: 3. CDR1 MNHNY and CDR2 SVGAGI come from the germline V gene (reference sequence). The CDR3 has 16 amino acids. The CDR3 DNA reads as TGTGCCAGCAGTTACTCTGGGACAGGGTACAATCAGCCCCAGCATTTT. This sequence encodes CASSYSGTGYNQPQHF.

The V call is TRBV7-9, the J call TRBJ2-7; a weak D match, TRBD1 (6 bases). Germline CDR1 and CDR2: SEHNR and FQNEAQ (reference sequence). The CDR3 spans 15 residues. V was shortened by 5 bases and J by 0 bases, with 14 bases between the two germline ends. CDR3 region: CASSPRTVSSYEQYF. DNA of the CDR3: TGTGCCAGCAGCCCTAGGACAGTGAGCTCCTACGAGCAGTACTTC. The variable domain in full, with the rest retrieved from reference TRBV7-9 and TRBJ2-7, is DTGVSQNPRHKITKRGQNVTFRCDPISEHNRLYWYRQTLGQGPEFLTYFQNEAQLEKSRLLSDRFSAERPKGSFSTLEIQRTEQGDSAMYLCASSPRTVSSYEQYFGPGTRLTVT.

There are a few counts of this clone. The chain recombines TRBV7-6 with TRBJ1-2; unclear D gene. CDR1 is SGHVS, CDR2 FNYEAQ, per germline. The CDR3 has 12 residues. V was clipped by 4 bases and J by 2 bases, with 5 bases between them. The CDR3 DNA reads as TGTGCCAGCAGCTCCGTCAACTATGGCTACACCTTC. Its translation is CASSSVNYGYTF.

The chain couples TRBV4-1 to TRBJ1-5; TRBD1 is a possible D gene (6 bases). CDR3 length: 14 amino acids. Trimming pared 0 bases from V and 7 bases from J, leaving 10 bases between. Germline lookup yields CDR1 MGHRA and CDR2 YSYEKL. The CDR3 sequence: CASSQDLGGQPQHF. Here the CDR3 DNA reads TGCGCCAGCAGCCAAGATCTGGGGGGCCAGCCCCAGCATTTT.

The chain is built from TRBV28 and TRBJ1-2; 8 nucleotides align to TRBD1. The germline CDR1 and CDR2 sequences are MDHEN and SYDVKM. V trimming: 2 bases; J trimming: 6 bases; junction bases outside the gene matches: 11. The CDR3 is 16 residues long. This CDR3 is CASSLPPRTGSHGYTF. In DNA form, the CDR3 reads TGTGCCAGCAGTTTACCCCCTCGGACAGGGTCCCATGGCTACACCTTC.

V is TRBV19 and J is TRBJ2-5; a weak D match, TRBD1 (5 bases). The CDR3 covers 14 residues. Trimming left V 5 bases short and J 1 base short, with 11 bases between. Per germline, CDR1 LNHDA and CDR2 SQIVND (reference sequence). CDR3 sequence (DNA): TGTGCCAGTAGTGGGATGCAGGGCCAAGAGACCCAGTACTTC. It codes for CASSGMQGQETQYF.

This clone was found a few times. This chain links TRBV14 with TRBJ2-7, with TRBD1 as a possible D gene (5 bases). This CDR3 contains 15 residues. CDR1 is SGHDN and CDR2 is FVKESK in the germline V gene. V was trimmed by 1 base and J by 3 bases, leaving 13 bases between them. Here the CDR3 DNA reads TGTGCCAGCAGCCAAGGGAGAGGCAGGGTCTACGAGCAGTACTTC. It yields the protein CASSQGRGRVYEQYF.

In this sample, this clone turned up a few times. The V call is TRBV6-5, the J call TRBJ1-1; D remains ambiguous. Trimming took 6 bases from V and 1 from J, leaving 6 bases between them. There are 12 residues in the CDR3. Germline V gene sequence: CDR1 MNHEY, CDR2 SVGAGI. CDR3 in DNA: TGTGCCAGCAGCCCCAGGAACACTGAAGCTTTCTTT. Translating gives CASSPRNTEAFF.

This clone was seen a few times. The chain couples TRBV29-1 to TRBJ2-3; D might be TRBD2 (6 bases). The CDR3 is 14 residues long. V lost 3 bases to trimming and J lost 4 bases, with 14 bases between them. Looked up from germline, CDR1 is SQVTM and CDR2 is ANQGSEA. Here the CDR3 DNA reads TGCAGCGTTGATCGGCGGGACTTATCAGATACGCAGTATTTT. Translating it yields CSVDRRDLSDTQYF.

There are a few counts of this clone. The chain has TRBV2 and TRBJ1-5; TRBD1 aligns across 7 bases. The CDR3 loop spans 16 amino acids. Germline loops: CDR1 SNHLY, CDR2 FYNNEI. Germline trimming cut 7 bases from V and 9 bases from J; bases unmatched to any gene: 18. CDR3 nucleotides: TGTGCCAGCACCATCACACAGGGGCCGGTTGGAGGGCCCCAGCATTTT. Its protein is CASTITQGPVGGPQHF.

The chain has TRBV18 and TRBJ2-4; TRBD2 matches at 7 bases. In germline, CDR1 is KGHSH, CDR2 LQKENI. V lost 3 bases and J lost 1; bases outside the gene matches: 9. The CDR3 consists of 17 residues. Here the CDR3 DNA reads TGTGCCAGCTCACCGGGGAGGGAGTATCTGGCCAAAAACATTCAGTACTTC. This gives the protein CASSPGREYLAKNIQYF.

In its sample, this clone ranks as medium-sized. The identical CDR3 is also encoded by other nucleotide sequences in the sample. The chain couples TRBV18 to TRBJ2-1, with no clear D. The V gene's germline CDR1 is KGHSH and CDR2 LQKENI. Trimming pared 1 base from V and 6 bases from J, leaving 4 bases between. This CDR3 spans 12 amino acids. CDR3 nucleotides: TGTGCCAGCTCACCACAGGGCAATGAGCAGTTCTTC. This codes for CASSPQGNEQFF.

The J gene is TRBJ1-1, the V gene TRBV6-5; no clear D. V was clipped by 9 bases and J by 1 base, with 6 bases between them. The CDR3 has 11 residues. The germline V gene encodes CDR1 MNHEY and CDR2 SVGAGI. CDR3 in amino acids: CASETNTEAFF. The CDR3 DNA is TGTGCCAGTGAGACGAACACTGAAGCTTTCTTT.

This clone was seen a few times. The chain combines TRBV28 with TRBJ2-3; D is unresolved. V lost 6 bases and J lost 2, with 15 bases in between. This CDR3 is 15 amino acids long. In germline, CDR1 is MDHEN, CDR2 SYDVKM. CDR3 in amino acids: CASSPPNALTDTQYF. The CDR3 coding sequence is TGTGCCAGCAGCCCGCCTAATGCCCTCACAGATACGCAGTATTTT.

The rearrangement uses TRBV29-1 and TRBJ1-6; no reliable D call. CDR1 and CDR2 from the germline V gene are SQVTM and ANQGSEA. The CDR3 has 13 residues. Trimming stripped 4 bases from V and 4 bases from J, with 8 bases between. The CDR3 protein is CSVAPGYNSPLHF. Written as DNA, the CDR3 is TGCAGCGTTGCCCCGGGGTATAATTCACCCCTCCACTTT.

This clone was recorded a few times. The rearrangement links TRBV9 to TRBJ2-3; D might be TRBD1 or TRBD2, each matching 5 bases. This CDR3 spans 17 amino acids. The ends were cut back, 0 bases at V and 3 bases at J, with 17 bases in the middle. Per germline, CDR1 SGDLS and CDR2 YYNGEE. CDR3: CASSVALGDVGTDTQYF. The CDR3 nucleotides are TGTGCCAGCAGCGTAGCCCTGGGGGACGTGGGAACAGATACGCAGTATTTT.

The J gene is TRBJ1-2, the V gene TRBV29-1; 8 nucleotides match TRBD1. The germline V gene encodes CDR1 SQVTM and CDR2 ANQGSEA. The CDR3 contains 13 residues. With 4 bases clipped from V and 3 bases from J, the junction kept 4 bases outside the gene matches. This CDR3 is CSVAQGAHYGYTF. DNA of the CDR3: TGCAGCGTTGCTCAGGGGGCCCACTATGGCTACACCTTC.

This clone was seen a handful of times. The chain links TRBV4-3 to TRBJ1-1, with a weak D call TRBD1 (5 bases). This CDR3 spans 12 amino acids. The V end was cut by 0 bases, the J end by 10 bases, with 9 bases between. CDR1 is LGHNA, CDR2 YSLEER, per germline. The CDR3, as DNA: TGCGCCAGCAGCCAAGATCTAGGGGCAGCTTTCTTT. It encodes CASSQDLGAAFF.

The V call is TRBV2, the J call TRBJ2-2, with TRBD2 matching over 9 bases. Looked up from germline, CDR1 is SNHLY and CDR2 is FYNNEI. V shed 8 bases and J 4 bases; nucleotides not matched to a gene: 11. The CDR3 covers 16 residues. CDR3 sequence reads: CASLNRLAGLTGELFF. CDR3 nucleotides: TGTGCCAGCTTAAACAGGCTAGCGGGACTCACCGGGGAGCTGTTTTTT.

This clone was seen many times. The chain uses TRBV5-4 and TRBJ2-3, with a weak D call TRBD1 (6 bases). In germline, CDR1 is SGHNT, CDR2 YYREEE (reference sequence). This CDR3 has 16 amino acids. Trimming shortened V by 0 bases and J by 1 base, and 12 bases separated the two germline ends. The CDR3 here is CASSLAGSGGTDTQYF. The DNA of the CDR3 is TGTGCCAGCAGCTTGGCCGGGTCAGGGGGCACAGATACGCAGTATTTT.

This chain uses TRBV7-3 with TRBJ2-5; no clear D gene. This CDR3 is 15 amino acids long. V was trimmed by 4 bases and J by 7 bases, leaving 19 bases between them. The germline V gene has CDR1 SGHTA and CDR2 FQGTGA. CDR3 sequence (DNA): TGTGCCAGCAGCTCCGGTGAAACTGGGGTGGGGACCCAGTACTTC. It specifies CASSSGETGVGTQYF.

This clone was seen many times. The rearrangement joins TRBV2 to TRBJ2-1; no clear D. This CDR3 is built from 13 residues. V was pared by 6 bases and J by 8 bases, with 14 bases between. Germline CDR1 is SNHLY and CDR2 is FYNNEI. CDR3 protein: CASSSDWSHEQFF. The DNA of the CDR3 is TGTGCCAGCAGCTCAGACTGGTCCCATGAGCAGTTCTTC. The whole variable domain, remainder taken from reference TRBV2 and TRBJ2-1, is EPEVTQTPSHQVTQMGQEVILRCVPISNHLYFYWYRQILGQKVEFLVSFYNNEISEKSEIFDDQFSVERPDGSNFTLKIRSTKLEDSAMYFCASSSDWSHEQFFGPGTRLTVL.

This clone was seen more than once but under ten times. The chain joins TRBV7-2 to TRBJ2-1; TRBD2 agrees at 8 bases. CDR1 SGHTA and CDR2 FQGNSA come from the germline V gene. The CDR3 loop spans 14 amino acids. V dropped 4 bases and J dropped 11; count of bases not matched to a gene: 10. CDR3 region: CASSYLTSAPQQFF. CDR3 in DNA: TGTGCCAGCAGCTACCTGACTAGCGCCCCTCAGCAGTTCTTC.